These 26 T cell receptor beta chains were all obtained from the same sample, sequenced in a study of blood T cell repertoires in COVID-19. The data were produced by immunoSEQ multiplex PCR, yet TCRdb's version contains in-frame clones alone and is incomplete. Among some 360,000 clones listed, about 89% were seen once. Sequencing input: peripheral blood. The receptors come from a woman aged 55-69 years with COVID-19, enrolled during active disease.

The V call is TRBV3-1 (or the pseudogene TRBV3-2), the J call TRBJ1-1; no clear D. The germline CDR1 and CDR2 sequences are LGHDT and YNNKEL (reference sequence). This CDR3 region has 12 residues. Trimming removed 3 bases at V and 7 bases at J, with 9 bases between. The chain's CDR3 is CASSQSRGEAFF. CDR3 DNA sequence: TGTGCCAGCAGCCAGTCCCGGGGTGAAGCTTTCTTT.

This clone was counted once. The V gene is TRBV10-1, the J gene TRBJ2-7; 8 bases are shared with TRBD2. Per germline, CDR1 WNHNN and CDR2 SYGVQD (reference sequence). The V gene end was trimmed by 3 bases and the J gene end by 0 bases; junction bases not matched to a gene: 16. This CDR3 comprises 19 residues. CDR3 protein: CASSEKSGGPHCYSYEQYF. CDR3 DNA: TGCGCCAGCAGTGAAAAGAGCGGGGGCCCCCACTGTTACTCCTACGAGCAGTACTTC.

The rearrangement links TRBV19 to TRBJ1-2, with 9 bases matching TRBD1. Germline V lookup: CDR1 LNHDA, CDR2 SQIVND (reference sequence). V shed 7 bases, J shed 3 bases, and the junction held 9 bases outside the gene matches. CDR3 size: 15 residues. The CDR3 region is CASKSGTGGYYGYTF. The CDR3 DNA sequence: TGTGCCAGTAAAAGTGGCACAGGGGGCTACTATGGCTACACCTTC.

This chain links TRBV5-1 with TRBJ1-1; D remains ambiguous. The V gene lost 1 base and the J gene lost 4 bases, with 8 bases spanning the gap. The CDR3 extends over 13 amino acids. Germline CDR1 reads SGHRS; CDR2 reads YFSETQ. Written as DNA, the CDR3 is TGCGCCAGCAGCTTGAAGGGAGGCACTGAAGCTTTCTTT. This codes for CASSLKGGTEAFF.

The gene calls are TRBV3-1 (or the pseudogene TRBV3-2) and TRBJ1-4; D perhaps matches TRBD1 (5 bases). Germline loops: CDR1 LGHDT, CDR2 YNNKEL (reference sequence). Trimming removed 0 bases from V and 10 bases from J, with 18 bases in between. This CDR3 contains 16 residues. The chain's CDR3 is CASSQDRLGHSRKLFF. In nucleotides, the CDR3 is TGTGCCAGCAGCCAAGATCGTCTGGGGCATTCGCGAAAACTGTTTTTT.

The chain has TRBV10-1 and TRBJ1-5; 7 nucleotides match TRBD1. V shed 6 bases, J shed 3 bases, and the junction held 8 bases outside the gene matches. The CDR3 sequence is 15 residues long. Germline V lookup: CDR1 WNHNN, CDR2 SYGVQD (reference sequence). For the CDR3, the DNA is TGCGCCAGCAGGGGAGACAGGGAAGCCAATCAGCCCCAGCATTTT. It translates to CASRGDREANQPQHF.

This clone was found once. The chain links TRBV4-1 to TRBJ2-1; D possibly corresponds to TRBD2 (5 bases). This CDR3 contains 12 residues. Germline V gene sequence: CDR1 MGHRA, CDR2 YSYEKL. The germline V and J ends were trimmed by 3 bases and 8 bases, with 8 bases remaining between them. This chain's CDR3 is CASSQTEDEQFF. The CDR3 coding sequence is TGCGCCAGCAGCCAGACGGAGGATGAGCAGTTCTTC.

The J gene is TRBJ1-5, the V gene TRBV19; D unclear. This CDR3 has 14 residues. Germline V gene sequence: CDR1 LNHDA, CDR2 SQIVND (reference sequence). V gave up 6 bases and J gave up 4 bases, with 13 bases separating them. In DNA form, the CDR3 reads TGTGCCAGTAGGCCCCGGGAGAGGAATCAGCCCCAGCATTTT. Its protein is CASRPRERNQPQHF.

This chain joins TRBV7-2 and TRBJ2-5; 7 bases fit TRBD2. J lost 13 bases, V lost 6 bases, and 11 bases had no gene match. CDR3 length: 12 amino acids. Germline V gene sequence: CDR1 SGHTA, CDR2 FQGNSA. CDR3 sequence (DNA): TGTGCCAGCAGACTACTAGCGCACCAGTGGTACTTC. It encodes CASRLLAHQWYF.

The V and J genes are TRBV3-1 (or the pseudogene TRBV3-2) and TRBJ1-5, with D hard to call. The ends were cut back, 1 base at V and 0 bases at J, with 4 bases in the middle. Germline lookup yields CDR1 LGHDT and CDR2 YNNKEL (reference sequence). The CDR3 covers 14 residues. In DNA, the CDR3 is TGTGCCAGCAGCCAAGCCCATAGCAATCAGCCCCAGCATTTT. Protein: CASSQAHSNQPQHF.

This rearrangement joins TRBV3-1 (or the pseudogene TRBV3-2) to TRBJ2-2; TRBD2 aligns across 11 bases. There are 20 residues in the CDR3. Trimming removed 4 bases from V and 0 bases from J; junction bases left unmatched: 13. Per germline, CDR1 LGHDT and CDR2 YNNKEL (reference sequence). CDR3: CASSLLMPTSGEPNTGELFF. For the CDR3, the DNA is TGTGCCAGCAGCCTCCTAATGCCGACTAGCGGGGAACCGAACACCGGGGAGCTGTTTTTT.

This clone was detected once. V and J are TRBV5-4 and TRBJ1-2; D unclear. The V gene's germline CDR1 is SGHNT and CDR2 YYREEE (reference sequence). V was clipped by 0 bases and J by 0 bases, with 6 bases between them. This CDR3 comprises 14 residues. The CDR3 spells CASSLDRTNYGYTF. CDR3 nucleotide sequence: TGTGCCAGCAGCTTGGACAGAACTAACTATGGCTACACCTTC.

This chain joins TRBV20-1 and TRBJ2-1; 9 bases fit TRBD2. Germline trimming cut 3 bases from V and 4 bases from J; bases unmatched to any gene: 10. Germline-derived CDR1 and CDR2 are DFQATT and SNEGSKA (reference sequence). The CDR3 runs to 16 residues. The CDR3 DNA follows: TGCAGTGCTAGTCCGATTAGCGGGGGCCATTACAATGAGCAGTTCTTC. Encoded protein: CSASPISGGHYNEQFF.

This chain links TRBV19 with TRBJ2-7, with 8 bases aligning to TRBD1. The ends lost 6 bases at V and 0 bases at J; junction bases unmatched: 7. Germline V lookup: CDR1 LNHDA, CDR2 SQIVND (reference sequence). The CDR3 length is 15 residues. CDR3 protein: CASRPGGFSSYEQYF. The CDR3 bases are TGTGCCAGTAGGCCAGGGGGCTTTAGCTCCTACGAGCAGTACTTC.

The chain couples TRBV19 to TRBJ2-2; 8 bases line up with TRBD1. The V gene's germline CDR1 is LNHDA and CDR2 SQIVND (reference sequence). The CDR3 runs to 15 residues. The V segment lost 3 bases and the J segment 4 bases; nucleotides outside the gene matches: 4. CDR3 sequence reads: CASSITRGRTGELFF. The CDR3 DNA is TGTGCCAGTAGTATTACCAGGGGGCGCACCGGGGAGCTGTTTTTT.

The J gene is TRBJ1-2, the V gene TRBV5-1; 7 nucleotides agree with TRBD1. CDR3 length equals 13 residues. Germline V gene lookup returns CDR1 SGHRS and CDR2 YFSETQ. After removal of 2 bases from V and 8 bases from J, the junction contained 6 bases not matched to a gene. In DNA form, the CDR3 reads TGCGCCAGCAGCTTCACAGGGGAGCGGGGCTACACCTTC. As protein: CASSFTGERGYTF. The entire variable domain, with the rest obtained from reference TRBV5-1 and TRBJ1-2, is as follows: KAGVTQTPRYLIKTRGQQVTLSCSPISGHRSVSWYQQTPGQGLQFLFEYFSETQRNKGNFPGRFSGRQFSNSRSEMNVSTLELGDSALYLCASSFTGERGYTFGSGTRLTVV.

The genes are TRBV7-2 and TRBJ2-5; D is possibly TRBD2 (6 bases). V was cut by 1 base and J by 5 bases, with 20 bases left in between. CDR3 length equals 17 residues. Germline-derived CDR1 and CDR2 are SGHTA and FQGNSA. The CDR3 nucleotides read TGTGCCAGCAGCTTAGAAGGTAGCGGAGCCCCGTGGGAGACCCAGTACTTC. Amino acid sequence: CASSLEGSGAPWETQYF. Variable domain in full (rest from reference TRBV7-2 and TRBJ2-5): GAGVSQSPSNKVTEKGKDVELRCDPISGHTALYWYRQSLGQGLEFLIYFQGNSAPDKSGLPSDRFSAERTGGSVSTLTIQRTQQEDSAVYLCASSLEGSGAPWETQYFGPGTRLLVL.

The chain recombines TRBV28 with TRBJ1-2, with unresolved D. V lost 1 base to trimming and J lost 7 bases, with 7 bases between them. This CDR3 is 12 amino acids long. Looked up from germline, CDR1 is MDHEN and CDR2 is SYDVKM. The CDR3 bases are TGTGCCAGCAGTTTATCGGGGTCTGGCTACACCTTC. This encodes CASSLSGSGYTF.

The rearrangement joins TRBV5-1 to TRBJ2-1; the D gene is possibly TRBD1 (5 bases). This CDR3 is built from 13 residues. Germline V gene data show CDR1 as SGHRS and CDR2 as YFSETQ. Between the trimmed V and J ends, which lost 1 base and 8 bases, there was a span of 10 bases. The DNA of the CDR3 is TGCGCCAGCAGCTTGCAAGGGGTCGATGAGCAGTTCTTC. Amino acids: CASSLQGVDEQFF.

CDR3 in DNA: TGCGCCAGCAGCTTTGCGGGACAGGGGGCCTCCTACGAGCAGTACTTC. It specifies CASSFAGQGASYEQYF. This rearrangement joins TRBV5-1 to TRBJ2-7; 12 bases align to TRBD1. CDR3 length equals 16 residues. From germline, CDR1 is SGHRS and CDR2 YFSETQ. J lost 0 bases, V lost 2 bases, and 3 bases had no gene match. Variable domain in full (rest from reference TRBV5-1 and TRBJ2-7): KAGVTQTPRYLIKTRGQQVTLSCSPISGHRSVSWYQQTPGQGLQFLFEYFSETQRNKGNFPGRFSGRQFSNSRSEMNVSTLELGDSALYLCASSFAGQGASYEQYFGPGTRLTVT.

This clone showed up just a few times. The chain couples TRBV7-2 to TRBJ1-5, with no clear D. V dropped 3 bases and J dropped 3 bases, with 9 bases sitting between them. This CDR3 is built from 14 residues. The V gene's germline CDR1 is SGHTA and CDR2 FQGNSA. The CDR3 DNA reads TGTGCCAGCAGCTTGTCACGGGACAATCAGCCCCAGCATTTT. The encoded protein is CASSLSRDNQPQHF.

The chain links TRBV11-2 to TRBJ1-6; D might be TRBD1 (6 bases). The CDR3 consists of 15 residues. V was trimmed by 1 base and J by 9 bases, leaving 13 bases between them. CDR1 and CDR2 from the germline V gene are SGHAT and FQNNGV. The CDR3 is CASSLGRDTSSPLHF. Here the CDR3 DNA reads TGTGCCAGCAGCTTAGGCCGGGACACCAGTTCACCCCTCCACTTT.

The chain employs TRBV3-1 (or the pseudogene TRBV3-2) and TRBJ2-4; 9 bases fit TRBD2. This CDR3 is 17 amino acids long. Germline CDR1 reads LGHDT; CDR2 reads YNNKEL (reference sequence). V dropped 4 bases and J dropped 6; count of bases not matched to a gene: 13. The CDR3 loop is CASSPSTAGGAGNIQYF. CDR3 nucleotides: TGTGCCAGCAGCCCTAGTACAGCGGGGGGCGCGGGAAACATTCAGTACTTC.

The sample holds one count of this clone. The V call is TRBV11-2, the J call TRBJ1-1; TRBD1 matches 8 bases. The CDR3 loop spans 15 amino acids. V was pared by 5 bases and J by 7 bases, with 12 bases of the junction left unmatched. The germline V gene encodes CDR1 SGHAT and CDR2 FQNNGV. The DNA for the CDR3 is TGTGCCAGCAGCACCTTAGACAGGGGTCTTGGTGAAGCTTTCTTT. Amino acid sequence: CASSTLDRGLGEAFF.

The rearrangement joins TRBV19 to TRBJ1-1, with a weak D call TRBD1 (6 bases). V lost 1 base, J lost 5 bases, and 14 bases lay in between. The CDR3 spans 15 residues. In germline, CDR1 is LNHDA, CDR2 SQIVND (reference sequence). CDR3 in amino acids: CASSIGSQGRTEAFF. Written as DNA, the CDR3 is TGTGCCAGTAGTATAGGCTCGCAGGGGAGAACTGAAGCTTTCTTT.

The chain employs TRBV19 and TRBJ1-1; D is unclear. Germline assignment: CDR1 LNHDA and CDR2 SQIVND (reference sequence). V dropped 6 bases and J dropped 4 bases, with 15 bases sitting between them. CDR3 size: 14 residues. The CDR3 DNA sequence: TGTGCCAGTAGGGGCCCGGGGTTGAGCACTGAAGCTTTCTTT. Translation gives CASRGPGLSTEAFF.